Following are 21 T cell receptor beta chains from one sample sequenced in a study of cytomegalovirus exposure and HLA in healthy donors. This PCR relied on a set of 60 Vbeta primers and 13 Jbeta primers. The method was immunoSEQ multiplex PCR; TCRdb's version includes in-frame clones alone and lacks a portion of them. This specimen shows roughly 100,000 clones; the ten leading clones hold approximately 3.5%. The source material was PBMCs. These receptors originate from a man aged 35 to 55 in good health and CMV-seronegative.

The chain joins TRBV15 to TRBJ2-7, with D possibly TRBD1 on 5 matching bases. Trimming took 4 bases from V and 7 from J, leaving 20 bases between them. Germline CDR1 and CDR2: LNHNV and YYDKDF (reference sequence). This CDR3 comprises 15 residues. The CDR3 is CATSTYVDSLVEQYF. In nucleotides, the CDR3 is TGTGCCACCAGCACGTATGTCGACAGTTTGGTGGAGCAGTACTTC.

The V call is TRBV5-1, the J call TRBJ2-3, with 7 bases fitting TRBD2. This CDR3 region has 15 residues. V was pared by 0 bases and J by 2 bases, with 3 bases of the junction left unmatched. CDR1 is SGHRS and CDR2 is YFSETQ in the germline V gene. CDR3 sequence (DNA): TGCGCCAGCAGCTTGGAAGCGGGGTTCACAGATACGCAGTATTTT. Amino acid sequence: CASSLEAGFTDTQYF.

V is TRBV2 and J is TRBJ2-7; no clear D gene. Germline V CDR1 and CDR2: SNHLY, FYNNEI. Trimming stripped 2 bases from V and 2 bases from J, with 4 bases between. This CDR3 has 12 amino acids. The CDR3 loop is CASSETTYEQYF. The CDR3 nucleotides are TGTGCCAGCAGTGAAACAACCTACGAGCAGTACTTC. The full variable domain, in which reference TRBV2 and TRBJ2-7 provide the parts outside the CDR3, is EPEVTQTPSHQVTQMGQEVILRCVPISNHLYFYWYRQILGQKVEFLVSFYNNEISEKSEIFDDQFSVERPDGSNFTLKIRSTKLEDSAMYFCASSETTYEQYFGPGTRLTVT.

The rearrangement links TRBV18 to TRBJ2-7; tentatively, D is TRBD2 (6 bases). This CDR3 region has 13 residues. The germline V gene encodes CDR1 KGHSH and CDR2 LQKENI. V was shortened by 3 bases and J by 5 bases, with 11 bases between the two germline ends. In nucleotides, the CDR3 is TGTGCCAGCTCACCGCGGGAAGGCGACGAGCAGTACTTC. Its translation is CASSPREGDEQYF.

The chain joins TRBV6-5 to TRBJ2-3, with D unresolved. V was pared by 4 bases and J by 7 bases, with 12 bases between. CDR1 is MNHEY and CDR2 is SVGAGI in the germline V gene. The CDR3 has 13 residues. CDR3 nucleotide sequence: TGTGCCAGCAGTTCCTACGTAGTGAATACGCAGTATTTT. This gives the protein CASSSYVVNTQYF.

The genes are TRBV2 and TRBJ2-1; 11 bases agree with TRBD1. Germline V CDR1 and CDR2: SNHLY, FYNNEI. The V segment lost 4 bases and the J segment 5 bases; nucleotides outside the gene matches: 4. CDR3 size: 15 residues. CDR3 nucleotide sequence: TGTGCCAGCAGTGTACCGGGACAGGGGGACAATGAGCAGTTCTTC. It codes for CASSVPGQGDNEQFF.

This chain uses TRBV5-1 with TRBJ1-1; the D gene is possibly TRBD1 (5 bases). The CDR3 runs 16 residues. Deletions cut 3 bases from V and 4 bases from J, with 19 bases between. Germline V gene lookup returns CDR1 SGHRS and CDR2 YFSETQ. In nucleotides, the CDR3 is TGCGCCAGCAGCTGGATTAAAGCAGGGTCGGGCACTGAAGCTTTCTTT. It yields the protein CASSWIKAGSGTEAFF. The complete variable domain, with remaining parts taken from reference TRBV5-1 and TRBJ1-1, reads KAGVTQTPRYLIKTRGQQVTLSCSPISGHRSVSWYQQTPGQGLQFLFEYFSETQRNKGNFPGRFSGRQFSNSRSEMNVSTLELGDSALYLCASSWIKAGSGTEAFFGQGTRLTVV.

The V gene is TRBV10-3, the J gene TRBJ1-3, with D unclear. Per germline, CDR1 ENHRY and CDR2 SYGVKD. There are 15 residues in the CDR3. The V end was cut by 7 bases, the J end by 4 bases, with 17 bases between. CDR3 amino acids: CAITSGGPFGNTIYF. CDR3 DNA: TGTGCCATCACTTCGGGCGGGCCCTTCGGAAACACCATATATTTT.

This chain joins TRBV6-5 and TRBJ1-2; 7 bases align to TRBD1. The J segment lost 4 bases and the V segment lost 5 bases, leaving 10 bases of the junction unmatched. Germline lookup yields CDR1 MNHEY and CDR2 SVGAGI. This CDR3 has 15 residues. The CDR3, as DNA: TGTGCCAGCAGTCTAACCGGACAGGCCGTCTATGGCTACACCTTC. This translates into CASSLTGQAVYGYTF.

This rearrangement joins TRBV5-4 to TRBJ2-6; D is perhaps TRBD1 (6 bases). The CDR3 has 16 residues. Germline V gives CDR1 SGHNT, CDR2 YYREEE (reference sequence). V was pared by 4 bases and J by 0 bases, with 11 bases between. The CDR3 spells CASSQYRVSGANVLTF. Written as DNA, the CDR3 is TGTGCCAGCAGCCAATACAGGGTCTCTGGGGCCAACGTCCTGACTTTC.

This CDR3 reads CASSYRSGTEAFF. CDR3 in DNA: TGTGCCAGCAGTTACCGGTCGGGGACTGAAGCTTTCTTT. The chain is built from TRBV6-5 and TRBJ1-1; D unclear. The CDR3 totals 13 residues. Germline CDR1 MNHEY, CDR2 SVGAGI. V was trimmed by 2 bases and J by 5 bases, leaving 9 bases between them.

The genes are TRBV11-3 and TRBJ2-5; weak D call: TRBD2 (5 bases). There are 14 residues in the CDR3. The germline CDR1 and CDR2 sequences are SGHNT and YENEEA. V was pared by 1 base and J by 2 bases, with 8 bases between. The CDR3 spells CASSLGTGQETQYF. Here the CDR3 DNA reads TGTGCCAGCAGCTTAGGAACGGGACAAGAGACCCAGTACTTC.

This chain uses TRBV7-2 with TRBJ2-3; a possible D gene is TRBD1 (5 bases). In germline, CDR1 is SGHTA, CDR2 FQGNSA. The V end was cut by 7 bases, the J end by 7 bases, with 9 bases between. The CDR3 runs 11 residues. The CDR3 bases are TGTGCCAGCACCAGACAGAATACGCAGTATTTT. It translates to CASTRQNTQYF.

The chain combines TRBV5-4 with TRBJ1-2, with D perhaps matching TRBD1 (5 bases). CDR1 and CDR2 (germline): SGHNT, YYREEE (reference sequence). The CDR3 totals 14 residues. With 0 bases removed from V and 6 bases from J, the gap between germline ends came to 12 bases. CDR3 DNA: TGTGCCAGCAGCTTGGTAACGGGACTCGATGGCTACACCTTC. This codes for CASSLVTGLDGYTF.

The chain couples TRBV6-6 to TRBJ2-7; a weak D match, TRBD2 (6 bases). Germline V gene data show CDR1 as MNHNY and CDR2 as SVGAGI (reference sequence). V lost 6 bases, J lost 5 bases, and 17 bases lay in between. The CDR3 is made up of 14 amino acids. For the CDR3, the DNA is TGTGCCAGCAGGACCGCGGGAAAACCCCACGAGCAGTACTTC. Residues: CASRTAGKPHEQYF.

The CDR3 loop reads CASGQEQGAVYTEAFF. DNA for the CDR3: TGTGCTAGTGGTCAGGAACAGGGGGCTGTGTACACTGAAGCTTTCTTT. The V and J genes are TRBV12-5 and TRBJ1-1; 9 nucleotides agree with TRBD1. The CDR3 has 16 amino acids. With V trimmed by 5 bases and J by 3 bases, 10 bases remained unmatched. Germline loops: CDR1 LGHNT, CDR2 FRNRAP.

The chain recombines TRBV6-1 with TRBJ2-7, with TRBD2 matching 8 bases. With V trimmed by 0 bases and J by 4 bases, 8 bases remained unmatched. Germline assignment: CDR1 MNHNS and CDR2 SASEGT. This CDR3 has 16 amino acids. The CDR3 nucleotides read TGTGCCAGCAGTGAAGCGCTAACTAGCGGTGGATACGAGCAGTACTTC. This translates into CASSEALTSGGYEQYF.

This rearrangement joins TRBV2 to TRBJ1-5; TRBD1 matches at 10 bases. After removal of 2 bases from V and 9 bases from J, the junction contained 7 bases not matched to a gene. The length of the CDR3 is 15 residues. CDR1 is SNHLY and CDR2 is FYNNEI in the germline V gene. CDR3: CASSERDRGILPQHF. The DNA of the CDR3 is TGTGCCAGCAGTGAAAGGGACAGGGGTATTCTGCCCCAGCATTTT.

On this clone itself: The same CDR3 can be traced to other DNA sequences in this sample. The J gene is TRBJ1-3, the V gene TRBV11-3; 8 bases are shared with TRBD1. Germline V gives CDR1 SGHNT, CDR2 YENEEA. The CDR3 is 15 amino acids. J lost 4 bases, V lost 5 bases, and 7 bases had no gene match. This CDR3 reads CASSPGQGPGNTIYF. CDR3 coding DNA: TGTGCCAGCAGCCCCGGACAGGGTCCCGGAAACACCATATATTTT.

This chain joins TRBV14 and TRBJ2-2; TRBD1 matches at 9 bases. The CDR3 has 15 amino acids. Germline CDR1 is SGHDN and CDR2 is FVKESK. V gave up 3 bases and J gave up 9 bases; unmatched junction bases: 8. This chain's CDR3 is CASSHFGGTGRELFF. CDR3 nucleotide sequence: TGTGCCAGCAGCCACTTCGGGGGGACAGGGAGGGAGCTGTTTTTT. The full variable domain, completed using reference TRBV14 and TRBJ2-2, is EAGVTQFPSHSVIEKGQTVTLRCDPISGHDNLYWYRRVMGKEIKFLLHFVKESKQDESGMPNNRFLAERTGGTYSTLKVQPAELEDSGVYFCASSHFGGTGRELFFGEGSRLTVL.

CDR3 coding DNA: TGTGCCAGTACCAACCCCCCGGGAGGGAGTAATGAGCAGTTCTTC. This encodes CASTNPPGGSNEQFF. This sequence joins TRBV19 and TRBJ2-1, with 8 bases lining up with TRBD2. V was clipped by 7 bases and J by 7 bases; unmatched bases: 12. In germline, CDR1 is LNHDA, CDR2 SQIVND (reference sequence). This CDR3 contains 15 residues.